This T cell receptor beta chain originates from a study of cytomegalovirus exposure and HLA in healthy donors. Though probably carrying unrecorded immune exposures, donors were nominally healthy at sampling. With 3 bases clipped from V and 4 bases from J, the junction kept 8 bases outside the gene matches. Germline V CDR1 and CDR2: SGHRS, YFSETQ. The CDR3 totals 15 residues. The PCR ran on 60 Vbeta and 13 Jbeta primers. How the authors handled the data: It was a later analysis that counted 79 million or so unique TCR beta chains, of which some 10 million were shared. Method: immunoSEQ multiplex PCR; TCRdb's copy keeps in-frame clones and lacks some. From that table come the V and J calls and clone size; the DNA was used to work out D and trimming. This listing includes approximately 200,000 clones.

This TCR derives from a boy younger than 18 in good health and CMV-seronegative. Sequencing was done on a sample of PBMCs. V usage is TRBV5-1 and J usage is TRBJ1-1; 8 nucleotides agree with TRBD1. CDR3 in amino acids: CASSWGGDRLTEAFF. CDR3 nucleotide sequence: TGCGCCAGCAGCTGGGGGGGGGACAGGCTCACTGAAGCTTTCTTT.